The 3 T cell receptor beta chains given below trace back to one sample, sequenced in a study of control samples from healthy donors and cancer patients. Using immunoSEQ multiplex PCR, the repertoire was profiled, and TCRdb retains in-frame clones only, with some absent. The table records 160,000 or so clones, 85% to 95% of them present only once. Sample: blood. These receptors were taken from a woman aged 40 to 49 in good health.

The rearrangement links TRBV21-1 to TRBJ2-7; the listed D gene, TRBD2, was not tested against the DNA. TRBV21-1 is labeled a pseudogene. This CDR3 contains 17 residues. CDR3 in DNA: TGTGCCAGCCCCGACACTAGCGGGAGCCCTTCCTCCTACGAGCAGTACTTC. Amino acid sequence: CASPDTSGSPSSYEQYF.

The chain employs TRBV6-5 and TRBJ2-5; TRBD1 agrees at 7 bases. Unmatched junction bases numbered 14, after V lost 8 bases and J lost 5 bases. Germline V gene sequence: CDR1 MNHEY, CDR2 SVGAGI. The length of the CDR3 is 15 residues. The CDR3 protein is CASSEGGLPQETQYF. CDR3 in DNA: TGTGCCAGCTCGGAAGGGGGCCTACCTCAGGAGACCCAGTACTTC.

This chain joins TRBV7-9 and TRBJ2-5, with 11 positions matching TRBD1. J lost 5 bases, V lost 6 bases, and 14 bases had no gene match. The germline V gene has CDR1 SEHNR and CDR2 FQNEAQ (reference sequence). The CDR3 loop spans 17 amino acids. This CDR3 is CASRPTRDRGSDETQYF. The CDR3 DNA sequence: TGTGCCAGCAGACCAACGCGGGACAGGGGGTCAGACGAGACCCAGTACTTC.